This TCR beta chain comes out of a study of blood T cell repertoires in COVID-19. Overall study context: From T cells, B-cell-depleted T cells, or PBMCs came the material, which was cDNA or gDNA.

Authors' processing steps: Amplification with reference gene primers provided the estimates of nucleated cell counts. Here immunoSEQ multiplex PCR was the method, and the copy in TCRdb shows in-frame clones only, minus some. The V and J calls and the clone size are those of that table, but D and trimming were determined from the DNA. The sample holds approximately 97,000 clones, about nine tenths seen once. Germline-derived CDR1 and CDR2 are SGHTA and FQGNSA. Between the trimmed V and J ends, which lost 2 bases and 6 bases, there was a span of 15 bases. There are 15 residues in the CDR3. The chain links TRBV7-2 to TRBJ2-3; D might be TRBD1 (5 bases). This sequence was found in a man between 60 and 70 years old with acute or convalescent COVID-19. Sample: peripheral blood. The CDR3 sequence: CASSLRQWKGDTQYF. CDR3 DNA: TGTGCCAGCAGCTTAAGGCAATGGAAGGGGGATACGCAGTATTTT. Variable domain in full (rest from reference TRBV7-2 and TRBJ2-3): GAGVSQSPSNKVTEKGKDVELRCDPISGHTALYWYRQSLGQGLEFLIYFQGNSAPDKSGLPSDRFSAERTGGSVSTLTIQRTQQEDSAVYLCASSLRQWKGDTQYFGPGTRLTVL.